This TCR beta chain was captured in a study of a mutant IDH1 vaccine in newly diagnosed glioma. Study details: Treated patients, around 60% male and roughly 40% female, averaged roughly 40 years of age. Therapy received beforehand was radiotherapy, temozolomide, or both, with most patients given both.

Time point of the sample: baseline, week 1 (first vaccination visit). Sample treatment: pre-vaccination baseline after standard-of-care therapy. Study results and limitations: Overall, 93.3% of patients had vaccine-induced immune responses.

This clone has only a few counts. The antigen remains undetermined. Sequencing was performed with immunoSEQ multiplex PCR; in TCRdb, only in-frame clones are kept and a portion is missing. Of about 34,000 clones in the sample, more than 70% were seen once. Trimming left V 1 base short and J 4 bases short, with 7 bases between. CDR1 and CDR2 (germline): SEHNR, FQNEAQ (reference sequence). The CDR3 extends over 13 amino acids. Here the sequenced sample was peripheral blood mononuclear cells (PBMCs), taken from a glioma patient treated with radiotherapy, temozolomide or both. This TCR was sampled from a middle-aged man with glioma. Some clones in this sample may be carry-over from other donors' samples. The rearrangement links TRBV7-9 to TRBJ1-1; D not resolved. As DNA, the CDR3 is TGTGCCAGCAGCTTAGAATCTGGCACTGAAGCTTTCTTT. It encodes CASSLESGTEAFF.